What follows are 4 T cell receptor beta chains derived from one specimen sequenced in a study of molecular identifiers for immune sequencing clone quantification (dated by TCRdb to about 2018). Libraries came from PCR. Sequenced on a NextSeq 500. TCRdb ran its own pipeline on the public reads, namely fastp trimming at Q25 and MiXCR clone calling, and kept in-frame beta chains. Every CDR3 protein is listed once, alongside the most common genes and DNA of its rows. A total of some 100,000 distinct CDR3 sequences appear in this sample, under 40% of them only once. Less than 5.5% of the sample comes from the top ten. Sample: naive CD8+ T cells from blood, with Jurkat cell RNA spiked in. The cell subset or site label for this specimen denotes: FACS-sorted CD8+CD4-CCR7+CD45RA+ naive T cells. The receptor set was obtained from a human donor in good health. Some libraries in this study had Jurkat cell RNA spiked in.

CDR3 residues: CASSPTGPNQPQHF. As DNA, the CDR3 is TGCGCCAGCAGCCCAACAGGTCCGAATCAGCCCCAGCATTTT. The rearrangement uses TRBV4-1 and TRBJ1-5; D is perhaps TRBD1 (5 bases). CDR3 length: 14 residues. Germline V gives CDR1 MGHRA, CDR2 YSYEKL. V was shortened by 4 bases and J by 4 bases, with 11 bases between the two germline ends.

This clonotype was observed a few times. V and J are TRBV12-3 or TRBV12-4 and TRBJ2-1, with 14 bases matching TRBD2. V lost 10 bases, J lost 8 bases, and 10 bases stayed unmatched. The CDR3 spans 15 residues. CDR3 amino acids: CATGGLAGVLDEQFF. For the CDR3, the DNA is TGTGCCACCGGGGGACTAGCGGGAGTTCTCGATGAGCAGTTCTTC.

The V gene is TRBV19, the J gene TRBJ2-3; tentative D call: TRBD2 (5 bases). CDR1 and CDR2 (germline): LNHDA, SQIVND (reference sequence). This CDR3 has 15 residues. With 5 bases removed from V and 0 bases from J, the gap between germline ends came to 12 bases. The CDR3 DNA sequence: TGTGCCAGTAGTCGACTATCATCCAGCACAGATACGCAGTATTTT. Translating it yields CASSRLSSSTDTQYF.

Here the CDR3 DNA reads TGTGCCAGCAGCTTAGCTCTCTTCCTTGCGGGAGGGCCGGGAGAAACGCAGTATTTT. This encodes CASSLALFLAGGPGETQYF. The chain combines TRBV7-6 with TRBJ2-3; TRBD2 matches 9 bases. The CDR3 is 19 residues long. J was trimmed by 9 bases and V by 0 bases; bases with no gene match: 19. The germline V gene has CDR1 SGHVS and CDR2 FNYEAQ.